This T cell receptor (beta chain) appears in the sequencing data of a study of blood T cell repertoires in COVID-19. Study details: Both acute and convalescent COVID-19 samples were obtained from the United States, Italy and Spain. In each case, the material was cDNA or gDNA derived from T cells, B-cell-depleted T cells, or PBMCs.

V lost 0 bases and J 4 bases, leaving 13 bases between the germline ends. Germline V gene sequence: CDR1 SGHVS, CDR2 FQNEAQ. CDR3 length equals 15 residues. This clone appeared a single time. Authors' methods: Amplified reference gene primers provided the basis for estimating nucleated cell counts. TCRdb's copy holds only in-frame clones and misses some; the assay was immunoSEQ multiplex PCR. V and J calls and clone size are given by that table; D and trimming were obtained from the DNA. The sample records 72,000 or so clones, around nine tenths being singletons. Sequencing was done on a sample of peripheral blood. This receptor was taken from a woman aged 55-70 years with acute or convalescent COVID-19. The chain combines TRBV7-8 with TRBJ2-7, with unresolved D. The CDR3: CASSLAQATWYEQYF. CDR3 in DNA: TGTGCCAGCAGCTTAGCGCAGGCGACGTGGTACGAGCAGTACTTC. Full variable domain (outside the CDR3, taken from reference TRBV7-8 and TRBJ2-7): GAGVSQSPRYKVAKRGQDVALRCDPISGHVSLFWYQQALGQGPEFLTYFQNEAQLDKSGLPSDRFFAERPEGSVSTLKIQRTQQEDSAVYLCASSLAQATWYEQYFGPGTRLTVT.